This T cell receptor beta chain was recovered during a study of beta chain features in type 1 diabetes. Isolated RNA was reverse transcribed in full, so expressed TCRB transcripts were sequenced. Repertoires were generated with immunoSEQ multiplex PCR, while TCRdb's copy carries only in-frame clones and drops some. This sample has approximately 470,000 clones, with approximately 30% found just once. The germline V and J ends were trimmed by 0 bases and 2 bases, with 6 bases remaining between them. CDR1 is MNHNY and CDR2 is SVGAGI in the germline V gene (reference sequence). The CDR3 length is 14 residues. Study-wide results and caveats: Type 1 diabetes patients had moderately but significantly shorter TCRB CDR3s in all four CD4+ subsets.

This clone turned up a few times. The antigen is unknown. In the same sample, other DNA sequences code for this CDR3. The sequence was obtained from a man aged 18 to 29 in good health. The chain uses TRBV6-6 and TRBJ2-3; D is uncertain. The specimen was naive CD4+ T cells from blood. The DNA for the CDR3 is TGTGCCAGCAGTTACTCCGGGCTCACAGATACGCAGTATTTT. Translating gives CASSYSGLTDTQYF.